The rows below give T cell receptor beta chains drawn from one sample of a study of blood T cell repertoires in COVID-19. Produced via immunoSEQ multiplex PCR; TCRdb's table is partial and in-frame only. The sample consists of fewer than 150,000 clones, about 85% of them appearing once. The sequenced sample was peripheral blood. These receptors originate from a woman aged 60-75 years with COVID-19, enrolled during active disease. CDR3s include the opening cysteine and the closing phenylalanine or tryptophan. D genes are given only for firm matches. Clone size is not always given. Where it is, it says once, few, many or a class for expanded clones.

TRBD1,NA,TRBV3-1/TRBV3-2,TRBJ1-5,TGTGCCAGCAGCCCTTCGGACAGGGGAGAACGCCAGCCCCAGCATTTT,CASSPSDRGERQPQHF
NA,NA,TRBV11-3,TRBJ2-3,TGTGCCAGCAGCTTAGATTGGGCTACCGGGGACTCAGATACGCAGTATTTT,CASSLDWATGDSDTQYF
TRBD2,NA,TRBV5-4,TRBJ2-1,TGTGCCCGCAGCCCCGCGGGACTAGCGGGGCGATACAATGAGCAGTTCTTC,CARSPAGLAGRYNEQFF
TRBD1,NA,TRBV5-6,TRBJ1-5,TGTGCCAGCAGCCGAGGACAGGGTGGGGGCAATCAGCCCCAGCATTTT,CASSRGQGGGNQPQHF
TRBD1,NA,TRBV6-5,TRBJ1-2,TGTGCCAGCACCACGACAGGGTCCTATGGCTACACCTTC,CASTTTGSYGYTF
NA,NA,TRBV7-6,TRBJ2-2,TGTGCCAGCAGCTTAGGCCGAGGGGGTCCCGGGGAGCTGTTTTTT,CASSLGRGGPGELFF
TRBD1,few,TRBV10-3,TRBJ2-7,TGTGCCATCACAAATCAGGGGGCGAAGTACTTC,CAITNQGAKYF
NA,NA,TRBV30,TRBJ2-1,TGTGCCTGGAGTGTACTTAGGAGCTCCTACAATGAGCAGTTCTTC,CAWSVLRSSYNEQFF
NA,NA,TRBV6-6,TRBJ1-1,TGTGCCAGCAGTTACGCGGGGGGCACTGAAGCTTTCTTT,CASSYAGGTEAFF
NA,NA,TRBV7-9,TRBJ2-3,TGTGCCAGCAGCTTAGGGGGGCGAAGTACAGATACGCAGTATTTT,CASSLGGRSTDTQYF
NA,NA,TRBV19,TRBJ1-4,TGTGCCAGTAGTATTCTGACAACAACTAATGAAAAACTGTTTTTT,CASSILTTTNEKLFF
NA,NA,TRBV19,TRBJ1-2,TGTGCCAGTAGTATCGGGTTGACGGAACTCTCTGGCTACACCTTC,CASSIGLTELSGYTF
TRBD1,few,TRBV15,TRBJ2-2,TGTGCCACCAGCAGAGCGCAGGGGGCTGGGAACACCGGGGAGCTGTTTTTT,CATSRAQGAGNTGELFF
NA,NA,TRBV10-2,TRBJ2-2,TGCGCCATCCCGTTGGGCAGGGGCAACACCGGGGAGCTGTTTTTT,CAIPLGRGNTGELFF
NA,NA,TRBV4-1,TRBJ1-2,TGCGCCAGCAGCCAAGTAATGGGGGCCCCTGGCTACACCTTC,CASSQVMGAPGYTF
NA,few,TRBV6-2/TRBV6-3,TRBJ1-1,TGTGCCAGCAGTTACACGGGTGAAGCTTTCTTT,CASSYTGEAFF
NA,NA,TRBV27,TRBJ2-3,TGTGCCAGCAGTTTATTGAGTCGGGGGACAGATACGCAGTATTTT,CASSLLSRGTDTQYF
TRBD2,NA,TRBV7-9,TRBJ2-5,TGTGCCAGCAGCTTAATAGCGGGGCAGGAGACCCAGTACTTC,CASSLIAGQETQYF
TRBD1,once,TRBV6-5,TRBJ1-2,TGTGCCAGGAGGGACAGGGAAAATGGCTACACCTTC,CARRDRENGYTF
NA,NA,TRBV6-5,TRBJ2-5,TGTGCCAGCTACACAGGGAGCGGAGAGACCCAGTACTTC,CASYTGSGETQYF
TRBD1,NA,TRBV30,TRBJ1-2,TGTGCCTGGGGGGACAGGGGGAAAAACTATGGCTACACCTTC,CAWGDRGKNYGYTF
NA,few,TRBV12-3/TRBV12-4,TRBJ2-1,TGTGCCAGCAGTTTAGTGGCAGTCAATGAGCAGTTCTTC,CASSLVAVNEQFF
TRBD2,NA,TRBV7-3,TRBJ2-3,TGTGCCAGCAGCCCCTATAGCGGGGGGGCCGATACGCAGTATTTT,CASSPYSGGADTQYF
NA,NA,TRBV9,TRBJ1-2,TGTGCCAGCAGCGAAGAGGTTTATCCAAACTATGGCTACACCTTC,CASSEEVYPNYGYTF
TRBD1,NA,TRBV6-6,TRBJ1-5,TGTGCCAGCAGTTACTCGGGCAGGGGGCAGCCCCAGCATTTT,CASSYSGRGQPQHF
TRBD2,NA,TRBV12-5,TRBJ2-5,TGTGCTAGTAGTCTATACGGGGGGGAAGAGACCCAGTACTTC,CASSLYGGEETQYF
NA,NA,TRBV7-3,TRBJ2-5,TGTGCCAGCAGCTTACACGGGGGAAAAGAGACCCAGTACTTC,CASSLHGGKETQYF
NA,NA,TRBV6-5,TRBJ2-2,TGTGCCAGCAGTTTTGGACTCACCGGGGAGCTGTTTTTT,CASSFGLTGELFF
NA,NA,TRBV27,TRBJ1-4,TGTGCCAGCAGGTCCGGGGCAACTAATGAAAAACTGTTTTTT,CASRSGATNEKLFF
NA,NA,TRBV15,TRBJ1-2,TGTGCCACCAGCAGAGATTTCCTGAGGGGCTACACCTTC,CATSRDFLRGYTF
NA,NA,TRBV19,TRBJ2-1,TGTGCCAGTAGTATCCAGGACAGCTCCTACAATGAGCAGTTCTTC,CASSIQDSSYNEQFF
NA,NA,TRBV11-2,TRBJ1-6,TGTGCCAGCAGCTTAGGAGATGATTCACCCCTCCACTTT,CASSLGDDSPLHF
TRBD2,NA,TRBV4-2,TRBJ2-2,TGTGCCAGCAGCCAAGAGGTGCGGGGAGGGGTGGAGCTGTTTTTT,CASSQEVRGGVELFF
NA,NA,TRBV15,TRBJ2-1,TGTGCCACCAGCAAACCAGGGGACTACAATGAGCAGTTCTTC,CATSKPGDYNEQFF
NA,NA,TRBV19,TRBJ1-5,TGTGCCAGTCGGGGTGGCAATCAGCCCCAGCATTTT,CASRGGNQPQHF
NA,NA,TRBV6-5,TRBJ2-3,TGTGCCAGCAGTTACTCACAGAGAGGGGGGGTAGATACGCAGTATTTT,CASSYSQRGGVDTQYF
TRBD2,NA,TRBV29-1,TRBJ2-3,TGCAGCCATTCCAATAGCGGGGGGGCCGAAGATACGCAGTATTTT,CSHSNSGGAEDTQYF